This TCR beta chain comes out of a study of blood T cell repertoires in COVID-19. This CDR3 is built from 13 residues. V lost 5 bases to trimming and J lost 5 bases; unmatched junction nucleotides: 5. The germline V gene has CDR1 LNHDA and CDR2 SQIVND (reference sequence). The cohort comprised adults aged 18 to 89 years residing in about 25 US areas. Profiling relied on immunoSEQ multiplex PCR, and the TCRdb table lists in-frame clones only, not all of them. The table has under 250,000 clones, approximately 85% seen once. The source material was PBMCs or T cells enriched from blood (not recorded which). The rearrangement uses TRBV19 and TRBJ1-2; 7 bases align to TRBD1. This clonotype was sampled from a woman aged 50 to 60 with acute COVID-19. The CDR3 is CASSDRDRYGYTF. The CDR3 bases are TGTGCCAGTAGTGACCGGGACAGATATGGCTACACCTTC.